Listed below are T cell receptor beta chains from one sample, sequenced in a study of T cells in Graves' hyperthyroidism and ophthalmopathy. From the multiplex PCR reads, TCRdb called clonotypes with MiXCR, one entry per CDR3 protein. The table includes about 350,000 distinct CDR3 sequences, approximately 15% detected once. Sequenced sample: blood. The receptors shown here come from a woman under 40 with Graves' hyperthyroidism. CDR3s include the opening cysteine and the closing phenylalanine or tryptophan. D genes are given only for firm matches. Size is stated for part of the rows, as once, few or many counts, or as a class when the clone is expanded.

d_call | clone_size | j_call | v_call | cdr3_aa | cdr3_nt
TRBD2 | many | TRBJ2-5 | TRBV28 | CASRVAGSNVETQYF | TGTGCCAGTCGCGTAGCGGGTTCAAATGTAGAGACCCAGTACTTC
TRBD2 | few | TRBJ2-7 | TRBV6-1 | CATRSGGPPSEQYF | TGTGCCACCCGATCGGGAGGGCCTCCCTCCGAGCAGTACTTC
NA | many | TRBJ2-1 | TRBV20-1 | CSARSSAASYNEQFF | TGCAGTGCTAGATCCTCAGCGGCCTCCTACAATGAGCAGTTCTTC
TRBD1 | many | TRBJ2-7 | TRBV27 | CARPPGTGGHEQYF | TGTGCCAGACCCCCCGGGACAGGGGGCCACGAGCAGTACTTC
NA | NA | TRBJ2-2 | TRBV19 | CASSIGGHPTGELFF | TGTGCCAGTAGTATTGGCGGGCATCCCACCGGGGAGCTGTTTTTT
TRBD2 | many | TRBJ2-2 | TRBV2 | CASGGEQPVGGELFF | TGTGCCAGCGGGGGGGAGCAGCCGGTCGGCGGGGAGCTGTTTTTT
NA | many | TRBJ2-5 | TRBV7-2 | CASSSSTQGTQYF | TGTGCCAGCAGCTCGTCGACACAGGGGACCCAGTACTTC
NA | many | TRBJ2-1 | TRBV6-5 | CASSYSGRGLDEQFF | TGTGCCAGCAGTTACTCGGGGAGGGGGCTGGATGAGCAGTTCTTC
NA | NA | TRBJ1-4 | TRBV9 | CASSARHATNEKLFF | TGTGCCAGCAGCGCCCGTCATGCAACTAATGAAAAACTGTTTTTT
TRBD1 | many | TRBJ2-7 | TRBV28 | CASSDPGTGRHEQYF | TGTGCCAGCAGTGACCCCGGGACAGGGAGGCACGAGCAGTACTTC
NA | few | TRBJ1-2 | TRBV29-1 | CSVEERGGGGYTF | TGCAGCGTTGAAGAACGAGGGGGTGGTGGCTACACCTTC
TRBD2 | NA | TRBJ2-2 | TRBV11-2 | CASSHSGRANTGELFF | TGTGCCAGCAGCCATAGCGGGAGGGCGAACACCGGGGAGCTGTTTTTT
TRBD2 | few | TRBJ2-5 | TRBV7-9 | CASSLGPAGAEETQYF | TGTGCCAGCAGCTTGGGCCCAGCGGGAGCGGAGGAGACCCAGTACTTC
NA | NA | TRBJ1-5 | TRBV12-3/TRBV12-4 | CASSWGLNQPQHF | TGTGCCAGCAGTTGGGGACTAAATCAGCCCCAGCATTTT
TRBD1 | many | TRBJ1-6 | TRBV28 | CASSRQGALPLHF | TGTGCCAGCAGTCGACAGGGGGCCTTACCCCTCCACTTT
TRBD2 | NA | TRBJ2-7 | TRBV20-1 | CSATFTSGGGEQYF | TGCAGTGCTACATTCACTAGCGGGGGGGGTGAGCAGTACTTC
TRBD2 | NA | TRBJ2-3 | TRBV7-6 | CASSVWGTGGSADTQYF | TGTGCCAGCAGCGTTTGGGGGACGGGAGGGAGCGCAGATACGCAGTATTTT
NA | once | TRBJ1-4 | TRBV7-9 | CASSRDSSGKEKLFF | TGTGCCAGCAGCCGTGACTCGTCGGGCAAAGAAAAACTGTTTTTT
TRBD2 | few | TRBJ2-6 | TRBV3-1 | CASSQSGTRLLTGANVLTF | TGTGCCAGCAGCCAAAGCGGGACCCGACTCTTGACAGGGGCCAACGTCCTGACTTTC
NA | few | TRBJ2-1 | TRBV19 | CASSGGATKYAIANEQFF | TGTGCCAGTAGTGGTGGGGCCACCAAATATGCAATCGCCAATGAGCAGTTCTTC
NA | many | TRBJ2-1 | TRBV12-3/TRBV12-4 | CASSLARSGQFF | TGTGCCAGCAGTTTAGCGCGTTCTGGGCAGTTCTTC
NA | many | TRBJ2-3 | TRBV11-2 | CASSQSHRTSTDTQYF | TGTGCCAGCAGCCAGAGTCACAGGACTAGCACAGATACGCAGTATTTT
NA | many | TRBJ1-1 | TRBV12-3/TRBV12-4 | CASSARGRDTEAFF | TGTGCCAGCAGTGCCAGGGGTAGGGACACTGAAGCTTTCTTT
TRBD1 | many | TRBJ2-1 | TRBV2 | CASRRTGGDQEQFF | TGTGCCAGCAGGCGGACAGGGGGAGACCAGGAGCAGTTCTTC
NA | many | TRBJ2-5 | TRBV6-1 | CASTYGGTQQTQYF | TGTGCCAGCACCTACGGGGGGACACAACAGACCCAGTACTTC
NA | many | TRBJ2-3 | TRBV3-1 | CASSHQPGPGTDTQYF | TGTGCCAGCAGCCACCAACCGGGCCCAGGGACAGATACGCAGTATTTT
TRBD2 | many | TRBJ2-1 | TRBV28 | CATSFLAGGYNEQFF | TGTGCCACCTCCTTCCTAGCGGGAGGGTACAATGAGCAGTTCTTC